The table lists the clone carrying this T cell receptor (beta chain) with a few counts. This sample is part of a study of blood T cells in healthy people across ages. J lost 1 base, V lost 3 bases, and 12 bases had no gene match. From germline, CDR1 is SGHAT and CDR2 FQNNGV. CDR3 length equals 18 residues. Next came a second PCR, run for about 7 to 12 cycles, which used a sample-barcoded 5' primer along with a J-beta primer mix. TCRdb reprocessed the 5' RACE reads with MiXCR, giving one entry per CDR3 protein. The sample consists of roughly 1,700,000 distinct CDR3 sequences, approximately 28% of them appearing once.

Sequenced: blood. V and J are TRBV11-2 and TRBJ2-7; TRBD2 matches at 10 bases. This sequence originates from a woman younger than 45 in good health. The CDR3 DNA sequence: TGTGCCAGCAGCTTCACTTTGACTAGCGGGTCCTCATCCTACGAGCAGTACTTC. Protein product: CASSFTLTSGSSSYEQYF.